This T cell receptor (beta chain) was retrieved from a study of blood T cell repertoires in COVID-19 (dated by TCRdb to the early 2020s). Regarding the complete study: Collaborator samples came from the United States, Italy and Spain and covered acute and convalescent phases of COVID-19. Samples came from the ongoing ImmuneRACE study (first 160 participants) plus 1,254 subjects from 6 global collaborators. A freely available public database, intended as a resource for researchers studying the immune response to SARS-CoV-2, is where the repertoires were released. A de-identified subject ID, COVID-19 status, age in years and sex were almost always included in the sample metadata. Where available, HLA class I and class II types were obtained from metadata supplied by the sample provider rather than from assay-based typing. The dataset comprised deeply sampled blood TCRbeta repertoires from subjects exposed to, actively infected with, or recovered from COVID-19. The prospective study material was composed of cDNA or gDNA derived from T cells, B-cell-depleted T cells, or PBMCs. The paper's findings and limits, for the study overall: The amount of clinical and demographic metadata varied by source and participant and was provided uncurated.

TCRbeta CDR3 regions were amplified from genomic DNA by means of the immunoSEQ Assay, a bias-controlled multiplex PCR. Per the original workflow: The number of nucleated cells in each sample was estimated from the amplification of reference gene primers within the assay. To quantify the absolute abundance of each unique TCRbeta CDR3 rearrangement, sequence reads were collapsed and filtered. Productive Simpson clonality was computed per sample as the square root of Simpson's diversity index over productive rearrangements. TCRdb took over this immuneACCESS table, retaining in-frame rearrangements with V and J assigned. Such tables are incomplete; in checked studies, under half of the missing clones stem from an unresolved V gene, and the remainder is unexplained. V and J calls and clone size are as listed in that table; D and trimming were resolved from the DNA. The sample table shows about 150,000 clones, and nearly 80% are seen once. Under 2% of the sample comes from the top ten.

Whole blood was collected in K2EDTA tubes by collaborating institutions according to the institutions' own protocols. For TCRbeta analysis, collaborators shipped samples in one of three forms: frozen whole blood, isolated PBMCs, or DNA extracted from either of those sample types. Including the terminal cysteine and phenylalanine, the CDR3 comprises 15 residues. The DNA shown is the 45-base CDR3, in frame from base 1. CDR1 SGHTA and CDR2 FQGTGA were looked up in the germline V gene. Clipping removes 6 bases from V and 0 bases from J, with 6 as the unmatched junction base count. Of note for this clone: The antigen it recognizes is unknown. No clone much larger than this one lies a single base away; base qualities are absent. Other DNA sequences within the sample encode an identical CDR3.

This receptor was obtained from a man of 80 years or more with acute or convalescent COVID-19. The chain is assembled from TRBV7-3 and TRBJ2-3; TRBD2 lines up with 7 middle nucleotides. Sequencing was done on a sample of peripheral blood. The CDR3 in this case is CASRRGGGSTDTQYF. The DNA reads as follows: TGTGCCAGCAGACGAGGCGGGGGTAGCACAGATACGCAGTATTTT. Full variable domain (CDR3 extended with the reference TRBV7-3 and TRBJ2-3 proteins): GAGVSQTPSNKVTEKGKYVELRCDPISGHTALYWYRQSLGQGPEFLIYFQGTGAADDSGLPNDRFFAVRPEGSVSTLKIQRTERGDSAVYLCASRRGGGSTDTQYFGPGTRLTVL.